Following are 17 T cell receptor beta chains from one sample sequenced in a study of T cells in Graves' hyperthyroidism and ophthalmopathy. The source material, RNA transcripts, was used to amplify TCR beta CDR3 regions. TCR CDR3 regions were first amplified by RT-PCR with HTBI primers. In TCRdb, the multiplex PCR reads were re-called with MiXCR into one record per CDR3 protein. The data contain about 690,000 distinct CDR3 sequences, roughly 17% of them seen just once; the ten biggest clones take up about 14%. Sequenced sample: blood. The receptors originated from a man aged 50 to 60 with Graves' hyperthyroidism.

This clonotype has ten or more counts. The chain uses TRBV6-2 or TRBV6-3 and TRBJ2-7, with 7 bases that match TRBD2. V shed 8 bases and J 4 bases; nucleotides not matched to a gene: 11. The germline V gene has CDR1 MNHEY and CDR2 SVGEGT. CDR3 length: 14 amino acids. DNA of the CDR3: TGTGCCAGCCTGGGCGGGGGTCACGCTTACGAGCAGTACTTC. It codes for CASLGGGHAYEQYF.

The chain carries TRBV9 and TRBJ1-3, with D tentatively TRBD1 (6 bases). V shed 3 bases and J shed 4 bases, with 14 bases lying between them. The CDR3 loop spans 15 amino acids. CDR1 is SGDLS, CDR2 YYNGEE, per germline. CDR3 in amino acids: CASSEAGGLGNTIYF. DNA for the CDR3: TGTGCCAGCAGCGAAGCCGGGGGGCTCGGAAACACCATATATTTT.

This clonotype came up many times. In nucleotides, the CDR3 is TGTGCCAGCAGTAAGCTGACCCTGGCTGAGCAGTTCTTC. It translates to CASSKLTLAEQFF. The chain is built from TRBV27 and TRBJ2-1; D unclear. The CDR3 spans 13 residues. Germline assignment: CDR1 MNHEY and CDR2 SMNVEV (reference sequence). Trimming stripped 5 bases from V and 9 bases from J, with 14 bases between.

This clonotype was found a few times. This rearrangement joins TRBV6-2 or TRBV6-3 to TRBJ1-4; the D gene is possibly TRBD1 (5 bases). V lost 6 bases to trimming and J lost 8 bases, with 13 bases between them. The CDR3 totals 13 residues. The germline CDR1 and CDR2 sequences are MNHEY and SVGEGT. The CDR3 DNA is TGTGCCAGCAGGTCGACGGGGGAGGAAAAACTGTTTTTT. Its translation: CASRSTGEEKLFF.

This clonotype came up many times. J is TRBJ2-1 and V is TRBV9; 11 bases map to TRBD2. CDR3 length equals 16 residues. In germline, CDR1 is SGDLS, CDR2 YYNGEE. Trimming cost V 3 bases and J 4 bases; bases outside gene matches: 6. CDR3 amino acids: CASSASGTSGYNEQFF. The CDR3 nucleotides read TGTGCCAGCAGCGCCTCCGGGACTAGCGGATACAATGAGCAGTTCTTC.

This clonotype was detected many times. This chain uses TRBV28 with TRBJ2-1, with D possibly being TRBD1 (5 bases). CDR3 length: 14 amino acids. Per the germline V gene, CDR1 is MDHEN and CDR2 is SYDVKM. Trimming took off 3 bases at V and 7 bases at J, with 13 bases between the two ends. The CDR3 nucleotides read TGTGCCAGCAGTTTTCAGGGTAGTTGGAATGAGCAGTTCTTC. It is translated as CASSFQGSWNEQFF.

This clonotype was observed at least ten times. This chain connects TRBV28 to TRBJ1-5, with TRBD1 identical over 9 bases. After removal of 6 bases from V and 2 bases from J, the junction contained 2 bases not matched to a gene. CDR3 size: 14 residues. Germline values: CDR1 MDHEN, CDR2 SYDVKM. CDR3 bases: TGTGCCAGCAGATGGACAGGGGGCAATCAGCCCCAGCATTTT. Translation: CASRWTGGNQPQHF.

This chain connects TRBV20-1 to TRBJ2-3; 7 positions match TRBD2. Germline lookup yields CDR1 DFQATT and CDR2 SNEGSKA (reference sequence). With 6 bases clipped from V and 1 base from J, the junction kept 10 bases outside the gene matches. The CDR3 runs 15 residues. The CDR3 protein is CSASGGEHGTDTQYF. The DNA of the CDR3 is TGCAGTGCCTCTGGGGGGGAGCATGGCACAGATACGCAGTATTTT.

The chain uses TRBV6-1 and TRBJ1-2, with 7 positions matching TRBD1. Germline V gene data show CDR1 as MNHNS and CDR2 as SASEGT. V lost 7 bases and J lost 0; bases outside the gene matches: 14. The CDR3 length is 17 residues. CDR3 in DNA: TGTGCCAGCATGGTTCGGGTGACAGGGCGGGCTAACTATGGCTACACCTTC. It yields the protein CASMVRVTGRANYGYTF.

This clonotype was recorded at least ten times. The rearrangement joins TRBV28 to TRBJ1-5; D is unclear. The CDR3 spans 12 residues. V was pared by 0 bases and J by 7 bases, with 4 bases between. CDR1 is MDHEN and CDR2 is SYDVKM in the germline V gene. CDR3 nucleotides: TGTGCCAGCAGTTTATGGGGGCAGCCCCAGCATTTT. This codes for CASSLWGQPQHF. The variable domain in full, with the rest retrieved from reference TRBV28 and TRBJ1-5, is DVKVTQSSRYLVKRTGEKVFLECVQDMDHENMFWYRQDPGLGLRLIYFSYDVKMKEKGDIPEGYSVSREKKERFSLILESASTNQTSMYLCASSLWGQPQHFGDGTRLSIL.

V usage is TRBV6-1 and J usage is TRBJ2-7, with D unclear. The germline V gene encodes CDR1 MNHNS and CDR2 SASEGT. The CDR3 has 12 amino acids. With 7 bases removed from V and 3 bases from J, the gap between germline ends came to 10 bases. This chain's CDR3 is CASKDDIYEQYF. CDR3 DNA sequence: TGTGCCAGCAAGGATGATATCTACGAGCAGTACTTC.

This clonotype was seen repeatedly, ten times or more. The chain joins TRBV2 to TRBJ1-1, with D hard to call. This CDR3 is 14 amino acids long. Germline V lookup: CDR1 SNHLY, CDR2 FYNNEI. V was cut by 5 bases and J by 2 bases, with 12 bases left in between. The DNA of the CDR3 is TGTGCCAGCAGTCAGACGGAGGGTAACACTGAAGCTTTCTTT. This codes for CASSQTEGNTEAFF.

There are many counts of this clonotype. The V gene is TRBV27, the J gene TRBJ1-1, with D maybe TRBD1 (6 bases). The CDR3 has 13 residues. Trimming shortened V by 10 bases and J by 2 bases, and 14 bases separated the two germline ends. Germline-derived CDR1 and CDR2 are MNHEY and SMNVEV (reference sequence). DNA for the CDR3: TGTGCCACCGCGGACAGCGCAAACACTGAAGCTTTCTTT. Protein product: CATADSANTEAFF.

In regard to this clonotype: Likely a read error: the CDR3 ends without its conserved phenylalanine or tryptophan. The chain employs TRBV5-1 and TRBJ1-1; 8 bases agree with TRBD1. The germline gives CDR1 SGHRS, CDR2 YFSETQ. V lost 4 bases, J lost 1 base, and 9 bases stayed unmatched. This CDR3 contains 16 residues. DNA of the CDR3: TGCGCCAGCAGCACCTCGACAGGGGCGGGGAACACTGAAGCTTTCCTT. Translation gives CASSTSTGAGNTEAFL.

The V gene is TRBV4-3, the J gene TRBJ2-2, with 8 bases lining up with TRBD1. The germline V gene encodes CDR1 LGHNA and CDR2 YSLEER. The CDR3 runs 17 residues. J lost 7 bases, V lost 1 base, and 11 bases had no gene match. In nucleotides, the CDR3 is TGCGCCAGCAGCCAAGTACCGACAGGGGAAGTCGTCGGGGAGCTGTTTTTT. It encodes CASSQVPTGEVVGELFF.

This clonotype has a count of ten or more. The CDR3 DNA reads TGTGCCAGCAGCCGCCAGAGGACTACCACAGATACGCAGTATTTT. Amino acids: CASSRQRTTTDTQYF. This chain links TRBV12-3 or TRBV12-4 with TRBJ2-3, with D maybe TRBD2 (6 bases). V shed 6 bases and J shed 2 bases, with 15 bases lying between them. The length of the CDR3 is 15 residues.

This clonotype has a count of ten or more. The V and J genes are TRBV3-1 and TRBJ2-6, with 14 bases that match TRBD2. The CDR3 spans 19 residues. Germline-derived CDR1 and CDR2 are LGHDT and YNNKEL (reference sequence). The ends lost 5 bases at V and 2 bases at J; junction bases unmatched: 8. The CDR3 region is CASSSGTSGRSAGANVLTF. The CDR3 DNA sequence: TGTGCCAGCAGCTCCGGGACTAGCGGGAGATCAGCTGGGGCCAACGTCCTGACTTTC.